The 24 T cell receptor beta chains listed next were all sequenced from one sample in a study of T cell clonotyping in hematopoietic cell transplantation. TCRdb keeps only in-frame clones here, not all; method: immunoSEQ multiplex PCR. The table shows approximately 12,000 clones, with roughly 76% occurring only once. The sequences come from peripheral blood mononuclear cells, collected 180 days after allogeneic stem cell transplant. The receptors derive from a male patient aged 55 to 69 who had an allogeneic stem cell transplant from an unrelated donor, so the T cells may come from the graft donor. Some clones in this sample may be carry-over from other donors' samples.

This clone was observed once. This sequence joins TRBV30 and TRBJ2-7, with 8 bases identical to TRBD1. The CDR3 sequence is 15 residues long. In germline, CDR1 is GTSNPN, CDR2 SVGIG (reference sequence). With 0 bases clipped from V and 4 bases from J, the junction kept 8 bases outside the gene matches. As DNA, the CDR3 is TGTGCCTGGAGTGTCTTCCGGACAGGGTCGTACGAGCAGTACTTC. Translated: CAWSVFRTGSYEQYF.

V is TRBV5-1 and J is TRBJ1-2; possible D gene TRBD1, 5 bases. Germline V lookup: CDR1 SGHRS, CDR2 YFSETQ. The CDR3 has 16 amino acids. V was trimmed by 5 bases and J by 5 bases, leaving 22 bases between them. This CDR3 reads CASREDTGTFGYGYTF. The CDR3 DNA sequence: TGCGCCAGCAGAGAAGACACAGGAACTTTTGGGTATGGCTACACCTTC.

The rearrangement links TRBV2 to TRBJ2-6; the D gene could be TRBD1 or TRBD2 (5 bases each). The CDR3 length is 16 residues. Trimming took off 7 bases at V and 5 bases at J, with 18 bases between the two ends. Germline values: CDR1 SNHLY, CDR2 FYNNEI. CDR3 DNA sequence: TGTGCCAGCACTGGGGACGGGCTTTTCTGGGCCAACGTCCTGACTTTC. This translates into CASTGDGLFWANVLTF. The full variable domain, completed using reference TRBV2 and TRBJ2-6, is EPEVTQTPSHQVTQMGQEVILRCVPISNHLYFYWYRQILGQKVEFLVSFYNNEISEKSEIFDDQFSVERPDGSNFTLKIRSTKLEDSAMYFCASTGDGLFWANVLTFGAGSRLTVL.

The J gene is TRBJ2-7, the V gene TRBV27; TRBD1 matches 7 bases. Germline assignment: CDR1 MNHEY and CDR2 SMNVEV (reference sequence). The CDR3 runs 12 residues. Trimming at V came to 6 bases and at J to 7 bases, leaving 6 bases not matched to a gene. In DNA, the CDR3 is TGTGCCAGCAGCCGAACAGGGGTTGAGCAGTACTTC. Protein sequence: CASSRTGVEQYF.

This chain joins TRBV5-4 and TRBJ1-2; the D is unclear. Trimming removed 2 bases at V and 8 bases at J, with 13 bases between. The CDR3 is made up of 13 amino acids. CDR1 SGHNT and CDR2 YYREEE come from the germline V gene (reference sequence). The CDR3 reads CASSFGLESGYTF. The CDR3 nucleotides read TGTGCCAGCAGCTTCGGGCTCGAGAGCGGCTACACCTTC.

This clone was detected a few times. CDR3 in amino acids: CASQDSGQTYEQYF. The DNA of the CDR3 is TGCGCCAGCCAAGATAGCGGACAGACCTACGAGCAGTACTTC. This chain links TRBV5-1 with TRBJ2-7; D tentatively reads TRBD1 or TRBD2 (6 bases each). Germline V gene sequence: CDR1 SGHRS, CDR2 YFSETQ. V shed 7 bases and J shed 2 bases, with 16 bases lying between them. CDR3 length equals 14 residues.

CDR3 protein: CASSWTTDGMNTEAFF. The DNA of the CDR3 is TGCGCCAGCAGCTGGACCACGGACGGGATGAACACTGAAGCTTTCTTT. The genes are TRBV5-1 and TRBJ1-1; D is unclear. Germline lookup yields CDR1 SGHRS and CDR2 YFSETQ. The CDR3 spans 16 residues. V lost 3 bases and J lost 0, with 15 bases in between. Looking up the rest from reference TRBV5-1 and TRBJ1-1 gives the full variable domain: KAGVTQTPRYLIKTRGQQVTLSCSPISGHRSVSWYQQTPGQGLQFLFEYFSETQRNKGNFPGRFSGRQFSNSRSEMNVSTLELGDSALYLCASSWTTDGMNTEAFFGQGTRLTVV.

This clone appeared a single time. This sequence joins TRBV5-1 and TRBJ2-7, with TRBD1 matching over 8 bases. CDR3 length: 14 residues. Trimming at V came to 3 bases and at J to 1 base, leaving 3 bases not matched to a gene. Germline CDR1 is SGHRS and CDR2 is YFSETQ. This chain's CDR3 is CASSSGQGSYEQYF. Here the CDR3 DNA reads TGCGCCAGCAGCTCCGGACAGGGTTCCTACGAGCAGTACTTC.

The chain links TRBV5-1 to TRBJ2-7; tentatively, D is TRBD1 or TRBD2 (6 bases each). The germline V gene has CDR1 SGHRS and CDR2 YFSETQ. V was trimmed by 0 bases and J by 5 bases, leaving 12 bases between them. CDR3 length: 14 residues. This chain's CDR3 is CASSLGPGDNEQYF. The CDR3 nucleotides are TGCGCCAGCAGCTTGGGGCCGGGGGACAACGAGCAGTACTTC.

The CDR3 here is CASSPRGGVVDTQYF. CDR3 sequence (DNA): TGTGCCAGCAGTCCCCGCGGGGGTGTCGTGGATACGCAGTATTTT. The rearrangement links TRBV28 to TRBJ2-3; 7 bases match TRBD2. Germline V gives CDR1 MDHEN, CDR2 SYDVKM. Trimming took 5 bases from V and 6 from J; bases not matched to a gene: 11. This CDR3 contains 15 residues.

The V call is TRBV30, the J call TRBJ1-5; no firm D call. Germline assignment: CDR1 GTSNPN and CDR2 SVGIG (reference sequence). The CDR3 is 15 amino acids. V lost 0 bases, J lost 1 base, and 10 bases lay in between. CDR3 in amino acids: CAWSVDDTSNQPQHF. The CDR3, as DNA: TGTGCCTGGAGTGTAGACGATACCAGCAATCAGCCCCAGCATTTT.

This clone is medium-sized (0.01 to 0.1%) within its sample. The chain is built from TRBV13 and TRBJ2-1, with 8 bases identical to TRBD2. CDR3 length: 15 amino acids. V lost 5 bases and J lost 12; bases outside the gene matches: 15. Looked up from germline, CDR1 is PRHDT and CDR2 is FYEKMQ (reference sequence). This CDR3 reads CASSDLAGMLGRQFF. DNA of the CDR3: TGTGCCAGCAGCGACCTAGCGGGTATGCTCGGTCGGCAGTTCTTC.

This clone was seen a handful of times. The CDR3 spells CASSIGTWAAHGYTF. The CDR3 region has the DNA TGTGCCAGTAGTATAGGCACGTGGGCGGCCCATGGCTACACCTTC. The chain employs TRBV19 and TRBJ1-2; D is unclear. The CDR3 contains 15 residues. V was clipped by 1 base and J by 6 bases, with 15 bases between them. Germline CDR1 and CDR2: LNHDA and SQIVND (reference sequence).

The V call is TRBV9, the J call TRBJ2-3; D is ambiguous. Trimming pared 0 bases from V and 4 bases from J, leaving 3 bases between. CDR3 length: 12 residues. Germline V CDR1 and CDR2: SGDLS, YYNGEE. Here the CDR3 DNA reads TGTGCCAGCAGCGTAGTTCCAGATACGCAGTATTTT. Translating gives CASSVVPDTQYF. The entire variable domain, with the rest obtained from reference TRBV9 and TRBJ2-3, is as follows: DSGVTQTPKHLITATGQRVTLRCSPRSGDLSVYWYQQSLDQGLQFLIQYYNGEERAKGNILERFSAQQFPDLHSELNLSSLELGDSALYFCASSVVPDTQYFGPGTRLTVL.

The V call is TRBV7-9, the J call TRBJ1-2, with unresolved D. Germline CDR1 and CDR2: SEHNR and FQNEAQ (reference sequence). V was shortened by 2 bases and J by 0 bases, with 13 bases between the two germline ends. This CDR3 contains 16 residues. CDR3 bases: TGTGCCAGCAGCTTAATAGGCCAGGCCGCTAACTATGGCTACACCTTC. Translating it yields CASSLIGQAANYGYTF.

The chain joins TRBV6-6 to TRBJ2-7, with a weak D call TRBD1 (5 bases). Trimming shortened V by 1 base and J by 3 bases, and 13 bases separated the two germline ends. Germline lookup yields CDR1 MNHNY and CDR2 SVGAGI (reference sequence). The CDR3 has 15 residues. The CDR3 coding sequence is TGTGCCAGCAGTTACTTGGCAGGGCCCTACTACGAGCAGTACTTC. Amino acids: CASSYLAGPYYEQYF.

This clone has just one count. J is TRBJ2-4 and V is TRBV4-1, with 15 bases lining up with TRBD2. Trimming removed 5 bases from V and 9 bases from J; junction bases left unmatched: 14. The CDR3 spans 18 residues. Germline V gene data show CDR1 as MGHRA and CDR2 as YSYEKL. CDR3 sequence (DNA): TGCGCCAGCAGCTCGATCCCCGGGACTAGCGGGGGGAGGGGCATTCAGTACTTC. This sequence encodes CASSSIPGTSGGRGIQYF.

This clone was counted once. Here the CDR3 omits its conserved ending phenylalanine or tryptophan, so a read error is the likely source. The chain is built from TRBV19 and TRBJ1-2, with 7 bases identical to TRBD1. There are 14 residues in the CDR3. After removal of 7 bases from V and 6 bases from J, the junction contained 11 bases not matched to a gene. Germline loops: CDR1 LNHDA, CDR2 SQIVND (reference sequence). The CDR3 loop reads CASTVPGTAHGYTL. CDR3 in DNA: TGTGCCAGTACCGTACCAGGGACAGCCCATGGCTACACCCTC.

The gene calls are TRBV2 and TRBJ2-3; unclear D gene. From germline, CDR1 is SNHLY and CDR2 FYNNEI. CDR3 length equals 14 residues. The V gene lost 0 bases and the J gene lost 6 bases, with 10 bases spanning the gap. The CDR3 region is CASSEALRRDTQYF. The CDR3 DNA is TGTGCCAGCAGTGAAGCGCTTCGACGGGATACGCAGTATTTT.

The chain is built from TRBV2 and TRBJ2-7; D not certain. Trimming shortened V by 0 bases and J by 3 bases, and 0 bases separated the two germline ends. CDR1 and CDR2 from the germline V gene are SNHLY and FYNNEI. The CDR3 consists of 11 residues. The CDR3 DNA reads TGTGCCAGCAGTGAAGCCTACGAGCAGTACTTC. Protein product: CASSEAYEQYF.

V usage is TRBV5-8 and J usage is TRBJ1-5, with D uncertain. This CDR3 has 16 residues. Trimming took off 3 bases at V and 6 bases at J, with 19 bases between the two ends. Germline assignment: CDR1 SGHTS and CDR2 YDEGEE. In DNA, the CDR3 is TGTGCCAGCAGCTCCTCTCCCGATCCCCGGTCTCAGCCCCAGCATTTT. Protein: CASSSSPDPRSQPQHF.

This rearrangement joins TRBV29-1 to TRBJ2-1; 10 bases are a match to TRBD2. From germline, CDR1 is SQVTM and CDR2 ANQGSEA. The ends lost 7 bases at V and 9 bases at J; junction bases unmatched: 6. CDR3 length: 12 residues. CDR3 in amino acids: CSAASGSSEQFF. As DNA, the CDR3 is TGCAGCGCTGCTAGCGGGAGTAGTGAGCAGTTCTTC.

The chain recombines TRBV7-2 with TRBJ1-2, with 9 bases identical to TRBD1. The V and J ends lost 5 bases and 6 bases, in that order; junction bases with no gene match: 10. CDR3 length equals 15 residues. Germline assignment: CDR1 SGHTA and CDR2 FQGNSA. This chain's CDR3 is CASSLISGTGHGYTF. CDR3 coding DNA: TGTGCCAGCAGCCTAATCTCCGGGACAGGGCATGGCTACACCTTC.

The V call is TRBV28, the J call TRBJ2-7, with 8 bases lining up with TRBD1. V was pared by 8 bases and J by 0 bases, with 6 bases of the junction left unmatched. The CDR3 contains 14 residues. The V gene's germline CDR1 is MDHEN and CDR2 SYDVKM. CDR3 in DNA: TGTGCCAGCGCTGGGACAGGAGCCTCCTACGAGCAGTACTTC. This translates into CASAGTGASYEQYF.